The 26 T cell receptor beta chains in this list originate from one sample, sequenced in a study of OX40 agonist ivuxolimab in advanced cancers. The protocol was immunoSEQ multiplex PCR, while the TCRdb copy is restricted to in-frame clones and leaves out a portion. The sample has about 46,000 clones, around 90% seen once. The sequencing here drew on CD4+ or CD8+ T cells sorted from blood, taken in a trial of the OX40 agonist ivuxolimab. These receptors all stem from an adult with an advanced solid tumor such as melanoma, head and neck, liver or kidney cancer.

CDR3 region: CASSLDPNTEAFF. CDR3 nucleotide sequence: TGCGCCAGCAGCTTGGACCCGAACACTGAAGCTTTCTTT. V is TRBV5-1 and J is TRBJ1-1; the D is unclear. The CDR3 length is 13 residues. Germline V lookup: CDR1 SGHRS, CDR2 YFSETQ. The germline V and J ends were trimmed by 0 bases and 1 base, with 4 bases remaining between them.

The chain combines TRBV27 with TRBJ2-7; unclear D gene. The germline gives CDR1 MNHEY, CDR2 SMNVEV (reference sequence). This CDR3 has 14 residues. V gave up 9 bases and J gave up 3 bases, with 18 bases separating them. The CDR3 coding sequence is TGTGCCAGTATGCGGATGGGATGGGACTACGAGCAGTACTTC. The encoded protein is CASMRMGWDYEQYF.

The chain joins TRBV2 to TRBJ2-5, with D perhaps matching TRBD1 (6 bases). Trimming took off 0 bases at V and 2 bases at J, with 19 bases between the two ends. CDR1 and CDR2 (germline): SNHLY, FYNNEI. CDR3 length equals 18 residues. The CDR3 DNA follows: TGTGCCAGCAGTGAAGCGTTATCGGGACAAGCTGCTCAAGAGACCCAGTACTTC. Residues: CASSEALSGQAAQETQYF. Using reference TRBV2 and TRBJ2-5 for the parts outside the CDR3, the full variable domain is EPEVTQTPSHQVTQMGQEVILRCVPISNHLYFYWYRQILGQKVEFLVSFYNNEISEKSEIFDDQFSVERPDGSNFTLKIRSTKLEDSAMYFCASSEALSGQAAQETQYFGPGTRLLVL.

The gene calls are TRBV28 and TRBJ1-3; D remains ambiguous. V lost 7 bases and J 4 bases, leaving 11 bases between the germline ends. The CDR3 totals 13 residues. Germline CDR1 is MDHEN and CDR2 is SYDVKM. The CDR3 loop is CASTSGMGNTIYF. DNA of the CDR3: TGTGCCAGCACCTCGGGTATGGGAAACACCATATATTTT.

The chain uses TRBV7-8 and TRBJ2-5; TRBD2 matches at 7 bases. The V segment lost 5 bases and the J segment 6 bases; nucleotides outside the gene matches: 9. CDR3 size: 14 residues. The germline CDR1 and CDR2 sequences are SGHVS and FQNEAQ. CDR3 nucleotide sequence: TGTGCCAGCAGCCCCCAGAGGGGAGGGAAGACCCAGTACTTC. Encoded protein: CASSPQRGGKTQYF. The full variable domain, with the rest looked up from reference TRBV7-8 and TRBJ2-5, is GAGVSQSPRYKVAKRGQDVALRCDPISGHVSLFWYQQALGQGPEFLTYFQNEAQLDKSGLPSDRFFAERPEGSVSTLKIQRTQQEDSAVYLCASSPQRGGKTQYFGPGTRLLVL.

This clone was found once. This rearrangement joins TRBV5-1 to TRBJ1-1, with 9 nucleotides matching TRBD1. Germline V CDR1 and CDR2: SGHRS, YFSETQ. J gave up 1 base and V 4 bases, and 8 bases lay outside the gene matches. There are 16 residues in the CDR3. The CDR3 coding sequence is TGCGCCAGCAGCGCCGCCGGGACAGGGAGGAACACTGAAGCTTTCTTT. Residues: CASSAAGTGRNTEAFF.

As to this clone: Other DNA sequences in the same sample also yield this CDR3. This chain connects TRBV10-3 to TRBJ2-1, with 7 bases identical to TRBD2. Germline assignment: CDR1 ENHRY and CDR2 SYGVKD. The V segment lost 4 bases and the J segment 5 bases; nucleotides outside the gene matches: 5. The CDR3 length is 14 residues. The CDR3 bases are TGTGCCATCAGTGGATCTAGCGGTGACAATGAGCAGTTCTTC. Translating gives CAISGSSGDNEQFF.

This clone was seen a handful of times. The chain employs TRBV6-1 and TRBJ1-1; no clear D. V lost 4 bases and J lost 3, with 27 bases in between. This CDR3 spans 19 amino acids. From germline, CDR1 is MNHNS and CDR2 SASEGT. CDR3 DNA: TGTGCCAGCAGTGCCCGAGTCGGAAGCTACATCGGAAAGGACACTGAAGCTTTCTTT. It is translated as CASSARVGSYIGKDTEAFF.

The genes are TRBV30 and TRBJ2-7; D is ambiguous. Per germline, CDR1 GTSNPN and CDR2 SVGIG (reference sequence). The CDR3 is 15 residues long. V was trimmed by 4 bases and J by 0 bases, leaving 16 bases between them. CDR3 protein: CAWTRSPSSSYEQYF. The CDR3 nucleotides are TGTGCCTGGACCCGAAGCCCGTCGTCCTCCTACGAGCAGTACTTC.

This chain uses TRBV15 with TRBJ1-5; 7 positions match TRBD1. The CDR3 is 15 residues long. CDR1 and CDR2 from the germline V gene are LNHNV and YYDKDF (reference sequence). Unmatched junction bases numbered 9, after V lost 5 bases and J lost 5 bases. In DNA form, the CDR3 reads TGTGCCACCAGCGGAGGACAGGTGGGGGATCAGCCCCAGCATTTT. Residues: CATSGGQVGDQPQHF.

V is TRBV5-1 and J is TRBJ2-1; no clear D gene. The V and J ends lost 3 bases and 9 bases respectively, with 10 bases between them. The germline gives CDR1 SGHRS, CDR2 YFSETQ. The CDR3 runs to 12 residues. The CDR3 DNA sequence: TGCGCCAGCAGCTCCCGGAGTGCTGAGCAGTTCTTC. Protein product: CASSSRSAEQFF.

This chain uses TRBV19 with TRBJ2-3, with D unresolved. V lost 5 bases and J 4 bases, leaving 16 bases between the germline ends. The CDR3 runs to 15 residues. The germline gives CDR1 LNHDA, CDR2 SQIVND (reference sequence). The CDR3 reads CASSLLTPGSDTQYF. The CDR3 region has the DNA TGTGCCAGTAGTCTTTTGACCCCTGGATCAGATACGCAGTATTTT.

The genes are TRBV7-2 and TRBJ2-1; 8 bases match TRBD1. Looked up from germline, CDR1 is SGHTA and CDR2 is FQGNSA. The CDR3 spans 16 residues. Losses at the gene ends were 4 bases for V and 10 bases for J; bases not matched to a gene: 15. The CDR3 protein is CASSSRQGNLLSEQFF. In DNA, the CDR3 is TGTGCCAGCAGCTCTCGACAGGGGAACCTCCTTTCCGAGCAGTTCTTC.

This chain connects TRBV5-1 to TRBJ1-6; D is ambiguous. CDR1 is SGHRS, CDR2 YFSETQ, per germline. The CDR3 is made up of 17 amino acids. V shed 4 bases and J shed 8 bases, with 22 bases lying between them. The CDR3 sequence: CASSQNTGHTTHSPLHF. The CDR3, as DNA: TGCGCCAGCAGCCAAAATACGGGCCACACGACACATTCACCCCTCCACTTT.

This clone has a count of ten or more. The chain has TRBV18 and TRBJ1-2, with D tentatively TRBD1 (5 bases). This CDR3 region has 15 residues. V lost 4 bases to trimming and J lost 10 bases, with 22 bases between them. Germline V CDR1 and CDR2: KGHSH, LQKENI. The CDR3 nucleotides read TGTGCCAGCTCACTACGTCGGGGCGAAGGGCGTGACTACACCTTC. As protein: CASSLRRGEGRDYTF.

V and J are TRBV28 and TRBJ1-2; 9 bases fit TRBD1. CDR3 length equals 14 residues. The germline gives CDR1 MDHEN, CDR2 SYDVKM. Trimming took 4 bases from V and 4 from J; bases not matched to a gene: 4. The CDR3 sequence: CASSSQGAGYGYTF. Here the CDR3 DNA reads TGTGCCAGCAGTTCACAGGGGGCCGGCTATGGCTACACCTTC.

CDR3 nucleotides: TGTGCCAGCAGTTACCTAGGGGGCCGGGAGCTGTTTTTT. Its translation: CASSYLGGRELFF. The V call is TRBV6-6, the J call TRBJ2-2; 7 bases agree with TRBD1. The CDR3 sequence is 13 residues long. Germline values: CDR1 MNHNY, CDR2 SVGAGI (reference sequence). Losses at the gene ends were 2 bases for V and 9 bases for J; bases not matched to a gene: 3.

This sequence joins TRBV29-1 and TRBJ2-5; weak D call: TRBD2 (7 bases). This CDR3 comprises 16 residues. Germline-derived CDR1 and CDR2 are SQVTM and ANQGSEA. V lost 0 bases, J lost 2 bases, and 16 bases lay in between. The CDR3 protein is CSVEDGGPGRQETQYF. CDR3 coding DNA: TGCAGCGTTGAAGATGGGGGCCCCGGGAGGCAAGAGACCCAGTACTTC.

The chain has TRBV11-2 and TRBJ1-2, with no clear D. The CDR3 has 13 amino acids. The germline CDR1 and CDR2 sequences are SGHAT and FQNNGV. Trimming pared 1 base from V and 1 base from J, leaving 4 bases between. The CDR3 protein is CASSLAVNYGYTF. DNA of the CDR3: TGTGCCAGCAGCTTAGCGGTTAACTATGGCTACACCTTC. Combining the CDR3 with reference TRBV11-2 and TRBJ1-2 gives the whole variable domain EAGVAQSPRYKIIEKRQSVAFWCNPISGHATLYWYQQILGQGPKLLIQFQNNGVVDDSQLPKDRFSAERLKGVDSTLKIQPAKLEDSAVYLCASSLAVNYGYTFGSGTRLTVV.

The rearrangement uses TRBV19 and TRBJ2-5, with a possible D match to TRBD1 (5 bases). The closer fit of TRBJ2-7 to the DNA end suggests the J call may be wrong. The CDR3 length is 13 residues. CDR1 LNHDA and CDR2 SQIVND come from the germline V gene (reference sequence). The CDR3 loop is CASSIGRAYEQYF. The CDR3 region has the DNA TGTGCCAGTAGTATCGGCAGGGCTTACGAGCAGTACTTC.

This rearrangement joins TRBV9 to TRBJ2-2; 10 bases fit TRBD1. Trimming removed 4 bases from V and 8 bases from J; junction bases left unmatched: 14. Germline V CDR1 and CDR2: SGDLS, YYNGEE. CDR3 length equals 17 residues. CDR3 nucleotides: TGTGCCAGCAGCCCAAGCCCCGGGACAGGGGTTATAGGGGAGCTGTTTTTT. Protein sequence: CASSPSPGTGVIGELFF.

This chain connects TRBV6-1 to TRBJ1-5; 9 nucleotides align to TRBD1. The CDR3 consists of 17 residues. Losses at the gene ends were 3 bases for V and 3 bases for J; bases not matched to a gene: 9. Germline CDR1 reads MNHNS; CDR2 reads SASEGT. CDR3 DNA: TGTGCCAGCAGTGAGAGCCGTACAGGGGGCCACAATCAGCCCCAGCATTTT. This codes for CASSESRTGGHNQPQHF.

The V gene is TRBV10-3, the J gene TRBJ1-4, with D perhaps matching TRBD1 (5 bases). The V gene lost 3 bases and the J gene lost 2 bases, with 16 bases spanning the gap. This CDR3 has 17 amino acids. CDR1 and CDR2 (germline): ENHRY, SYGVKD. The CDR3 DNA is TGTGCCATCAGTGACGGGCAGGGTGGGCGCACTAATGAAAAACTGTTTTTT. Protein sequence: CAISDGQGGRTNEKLFF.

The chain recombines TRBV6-1 with TRBJ2-6; D not resolved. Trimming removed 4 bases at V and 4 bases at J, with 8 bases between. The CDR3 extends over 14 amino acids. Germline lookup yields CDR1 MNHNS and CDR2 SASEGT. Here the CDR3 reads CASSAAPGANVLTF. CDR3 bases: TGTGCCAGCAGTGCAGCCCCCGGGGCCAACGTCCTGACTTTC.

This chain links TRBV19 with TRBJ2-7; D is ambiguous. Trimming stripped 1 base from V and 3 bases from J, with 10 bases between. CDR3 length: 14 amino acids. Germline V gene data show CDR1 as LNHDA and CDR2 as SQIVND (reference sequence). The CDR3 DNA sequence: TGTGCCAGTAGTATAGCCGCGCGCCTCTACGAGCAGTACTTC. It codes for CASSIAARLYEQYF.

The gene calls are TRBV5-4 and TRBJ2-3; no clear D gene. CDR1 SGHNT and CDR2 YYREEE come from the germline V gene (reference sequence). The germline V and J ends were trimmed by 0 bases and 4 bases, with 6 bases remaining between them. The CDR3 runs 13 residues. The chain's CDR3 is CASSLESADTQYF. In nucleotides, the CDR3 is TGTGCCAGCAGCTTGGAGAGTGCAGATACGCAGTATTTT.